Shown below are 11 T cell receptor beta chains from a single sample sequenced in a study of human T cells and chemical hapten exposure. Stated time point: patch test 3, about 24 weeks after DPC sensitization. Treatment defined: therapeutic diphenylcyclopropenone sensitization with weekly scalp DPC. TCRdb re-analysed the RACE reads in MiXCR, keeping a single row per CDR3 protein. Counted here are some 170,000 distinct CDR3 sequences, 28% occurring once; the ten biggest clones make up roughly 2.2%. Material: whole blood, obtained in connection with sensitization to the hapten diphenylcyclopropenone (DPC). The receptor source for this set is a woman between 18 and 29 years old with alopecia areata. Some clones in this sample may be carry-over from other donors' samples.

Only a few counts were recorded for this clonotype. The chain combines TRBV7-3 with TRBJ2-1; 7 bases are a match to TRBD1. Germline V gives CDR1 SGHTA, CDR2 FQGTGA. Germline trimming cut 5 bases from V and 8 bases from J; bases unmatched to any gene: 3. This CDR3 is 12 amino acids long. The CDR3: CASSPGGHEQFF. In DNA, the CDR3 is TGTGCCAGCAGCCCAGGGGGTCATGAGCAGTTCTTC.

A note on this clonotype: Compared with germline, one end of the junction differs, possibly owing to a read error. The chain is built from TRBV7-6 and TRBJ2-5, with 7 positions matching TRBD2. The CDR3 covers 14 residues. Germline CDR1 and CDR2: SGHVS and FNYEAQ. DNA for the CDR3: TGTGCCGGCAGCTTAAGTGGGGAGGGTGAGACCCAGTACTTC. Encoded protein: CAGSLSGEGETQYF.

This clonotype has only a few counts. This chain connects TRBV20-1 to TRBJ1-2; D gene unclear. V was cut by 3 bases and J by 7 bases, with 0 bases left in between. The CDR3 totals 8 residues. Germline V CDR1 and CDR2: DFQATT, SNEGSKA (reference sequence). The CDR3 nucleotides are TGCAGTGCTAGTGGCTACACCTTC. Translation gives CSASGYTF.

The chain is built from TRBV7-8 and TRBJ2-1; 8 bases align to TRBD2. This CDR3 region has 15 residues. Germline loops: CDR1 SGHVS, CDR2 FQNEAQ. V trimming: 5 bases; J trimming: 4 bases; junction bases outside the gene matches: 7. DNA for the CDR3: TGTGCCAGCAGCCCAGGACTAGCCATGTACAATGAGCAGTTCTTC. Its translation is CASSPGLAMYNEQFF.

The chain employs TRBV5-6 and TRBJ2-5, with 11 bases lining up with TRBD1. The CDR3 has 14 amino acids. From germline, CDR1 is SGHDT and CDR2 YYEEEE. The J segment lost 6 bases and the V segment lost 3 bases, leaving 4 bases of the junction unmatched. The CDR3 loop reads CASSWTGGGKTQYF. The CDR3 DNA sequence: TGTGCCAGCAGCTGGACAGGGGGCGGGAAGACCCAGTACTTC.

The chain joins TRBV4-3 to TRBJ2-1, with D hard to call. Germline CDR1 is LGHNA and CDR2 is YSLEER. The CDR3 contains 14 residues. V dropped 0 bases and J dropped 1 base, with 4 bases sitting between them. As DNA, the CDR3 is TGCGCCAGCAGCCAAGACGGGTCCTACAATGAGCAGTTCTTC. Translating it yields CASSQDGSYNEQFF.

This clonotype was detected ten times or more. The chain employs TRBV6-2 or TRBV6-3 and TRBJ2-1; D ambiguous. Germline-derived CDR1 and CDR2 are MNHEY and SVGEGT. The CDR3 sequence is 12 residues long. Trimming left V 5 bases short and J 4 bases short, with 6 bases between. In DNA form, the CDR3 reads TGTGCCAGCAGTCTCCTATACAATGAGCAGTTCTTC. Translating gives CASSLLYNEQFF.

The chain uses TRBV29-1 and TRBJ2-1, with 8 positions matching TRBD2. V gave up 6 bases and J gave up 6 bases; unmatched junction bases: 13. Germline V gives CDR1 SQVTM, CDR2 ANQGSEA. The CDR3 spans 15 residues. CDR3 coding DNA: TGCAGCGTGGTCGCTATGGGACTAGTCGCCAATGAGCAGTTCTTC. Its protein product is CSVVAMGLVANEQFF.

The gene calls are TRBV7-3 and TRBJ2-5, with 7 bases identical to TRBD1. J gave up 5 bases and V 1 base, and 4 bases lay outside the gene matches. The CDR3 sequence is 14 residues long. In germline, CDR1 is SGHTA, CDR2 FQGTGA. The CDR3 reads CASSLNRGRETQYF. The CDR3 DNA follows: TGTGCCAGCAGCTTAAACAGGGGCCGGGAGACCCAGTACTTC.

This clonotype was seen a few times. J is TRBJ2-3 and V is TRBV5-1; 7 positions match TRBD2. Per the germline V gene, CDR1 is SGHRS and CDR2 is YFSETQ. This CDR3 spans 14 amino acids. V was pared by 4 bases and J by 2 bases, with 4 bases of the junction left unmatched. The CDR3 spells CASSPSGHTDTQYF. The CDR3 DNA reads TGCGCCAGCAGCCCTAGCGGTCACACAGATACGCAGTATTTT.

This clonotype turned up a few times. The genes are TRBV7-9 and TRBJ2-3; no clear D. The ends were cut back, 5 bases at V and 1 base at J, with 10 bases in the middle. CDR1 is SEHNR, CDR2 FQNEAQ, per germline (reference sequence). The CDR3 covers 14 residues. The CDR3 coding sequence is TGTGCCAGCAGCCCCCCCGGAGGCACAGATACGCAGTATTTT. This encodes CASSPPGGTDTQYF.